This record concerns one TCR beta chain sequence. Its antigen is not known. This specimen comes from a study of T cell responses to AZD1222 COVID-19 vaccine. Pooled in the analysis were second doses at about 4 or about 12 weeks. This CDR3 contains 16 residues. The germline V gene has CDR1 LNHDA and CDR2 SQIVND (reference sequence). Unmatched junction bases numbered 8, after V lost 4 bases and J lost 3 bases. Assay: immunoSEQ multiplex PCR; the TCRdb copy retains only in-frame clones and omits some. The data hold 70,000 to 100,000 clones, with 92% observed a single time. General study findings and limits: Along spike, vaccine-associated CD4 TCRs were found throughout, with dominance at 160-218 and 743-854. In the spike-specific TCR repertoire, nearly half reportedly target unmutated variant regions. Donors were mostly white British, more females; clonal diversity possibly underestimated.

The chain uses TRBV19 and TRBJ2-3; TRBD1 matches at 9 bases. This TCR derives from an adult who received the AZD1222 COVID-19 vaccine. Sequenced material: peripheral blood, taken 28 days after the second AZD1222 dose. The CDR3 bases are TGTGCCAGTAGTAACCCCGGGACAGGGTTGACAGATACGCAGTATTTT. Its protein product is CASSNPGTGLTDTQYF.